This is a list of T cell receptor beta chains from one sample in a study of PD-L1 blockade in urothelial cancer. Repertoires were generated with immunoSEQ multiplex PCR, while TCRdb's copy carries only in-frame clones and drops some. The table lists about 93,000 clones, nearly 90% of them singletons. The sample consisted of PBMCs, taken around atezolizumab (anti-PD-L1) treatment. The receptors stem from a man in his sixties with urothelial cancer. CDR3s include the opening cysteine and the closing phenylalanine or tryptophan. D genes are given only for firm matches. Rows may omit the clone size; those that give it use once, few, many or a size class.

J gene: TRBJ2-3
V gene: TRBV29-1
clone size: .
D gene: .
CDR3 DNA: TGCAGCGCACAAGAGGCAGATACGCAGTATTTT
CDR3 protein: CSAQEADTQYF

J gene: TRBJ2-3
V gene: TRBV28
clone size: .
D gene: TRBD2
CDR3 DNA: TGTGCCAGCAGTCTCCACGGACTAGCGGGGCTCACAGATACGCAGTATTTT
CDR3 protein: CASSLHGLAGLTDTQYF

J gene: TRBJ2-1
V gene: TRBV4-2
clone size: .
D gene: .
CDR3 DNA: TGTGCCAGCAGCCAAAAGGCAGGGGATGCCAATGAGCAGTTCTTC
CDR3 protein: CASSQKAGDANEQFF

J gene: TRBJ2-3
V gene: TRBV4-3
clone size: once
D gene: TRBD2
CDR3 DNA: TGCGCCAGCACCCAGCTAGCGGGGGGGCCCCAGTATTTT
CDR3 protein: CASTQLAGGPQYF

J gene: TRBJ2-7
V gene: TRBV6-1
clone size: .
D gene: TRBD2
CDR3 DNA: TGTGCCAGCAGTGTGCCTAGCGGGAGGGCCCCAGGTTCCGAGCAGTACTTC
CDR3 protein: CASSVPSGRAPGSEQYF

J gene: TRBJ2-5
V gene: TRBV20-1
clone size: once
D gene: .
CDR3 DNA: TGCAGTGCGAAAGGGGGAGAGACCCAGTACTTC
CDR3 protein: CSAKGGETQYF

J gene: TRBJ1-4
V gene: TRBV2
clone size: .
D gene: .
CDR3 DNA: TGTGCCAGCAGTGAGGGGCCGCGGGGGGGTGAAAAACTGTTTTTT
CDR3 protein: CASSEGPRGGEKLFF

J gene: TRBJ2-7
V gene: TRBV2
clone size: once
D gene: TRBD1
CDR3 DNA: TGTGCCAGCGGGACAGCCATCTCCTACGAGCAGTACTTC
CDR3 protein: CASGTAISYEQYF

J gene: TRBJ2-5
V gene: TRBV4-3
clone size: .
D gene: .
CDR3 DNA: TGCGCCAGCAGCCCCGCTACCGGGAAGACCCAGTACTTC
CDR3 protein: CASSPATGKTQYF

J gene: TRBJ2-2
V gene: TRBV5-1
clone size: .
D gene: .
CDR3 DNA: TGCGCCAGCAGCTTGGCAGGGACTTACACCGGGGAGCTGTTTTTT
CDR3 protein: CASSLAGTYTGELFF

J gene: TRBJ2-1
V gene: TRBV4-2
clone size: .
D gene: TRBD2
CDR3 DNA: TGTGCCAGCAGCCAAGCACTAGCGGGGGAGCAGTTCTTC
CDR3 protein: CASSQALAGEQFF

J gene: TRBJ2-1
V gene: TRBV5-1
clone size: .
D gene: .
CDR3 DNA: TGCGCCAGCAGCTTCCCTAACAATGAGCAGTTCTTC
CDR3 protein: CASSFPNNEQFF

J gene: TRBJ2-7
V gene: TRBV29-1
clone size: .
D gene: TRBD2
CDR3 DNA: TGCAGCGGTACTAGCGGTTCCTACGAGCAGTACTTC
CDR3 protein: CSGTSGSYEQYF

J gene: TRBJ2-7
V gene: TRBV7-9
clone size: .
D gene: TRBD2
CDR3 DNA: TGTGCCAGCAGCTTGACTAGCGGGGGGACCTACGAGCAGTACTTC
CDR3 protein: CASSLTSGGTYEQYF

J gene: TRBJ2-2
V gene: TRBV7-3
clone size: .
D gene: .
CDR3 DNA: TGTGCCAGCAGCTCAGTCAGGGGAGACACCGGGGAGCTGTTTTTT
CDR3 protein: CASSSVRGDTGELFF

J gene: TRBJ1-1
V gene: TRBV14
clone size: .
D gene: .
CDR3 DNA: TGTGCCAGCAGCCCCGTGCTGGGAGGTTACACTGAAGCTTTCTTT
CDR3 protein: CASSPVLGGYTEAFF

J gene: TRBJ2-7
V gene: TRBV5-1
clone size: once
D gene: .
CDR3 DNA: TGCGCCAGCAGCTTGTGGAGTGGAGCGGGTACTTCCTACGAGCAGTACTTC
CDR3 protein: CASSLWSGAGTSYEQYF

J gene: TRBJ2-1
V gene: TRBV11-3
clone size: .
D gene: .
CDR3 DNA: TGTGCCAGCAGCTTCCAGGGAACAGGGTCCTACAATGAGCAGTTCTTC
CDR3 protein: CASSFQGTGSYNEQFF

J gene: TRBJ1-1
V gene: TRBV18
clone size: few
D gene: TRBD1
CDR3 DNA: TGTGCCAGCTCACCAACGGCTAGGACAGGGATAAACACTGAAGCTTTCTTT
CDR3 protein: CASSPTARTGINTEAFF

J gene: TRBJ1-1
V gene: TRBV7-2
clone size: .
D gene: .
CDR3 DNA: TGTGCCAGCAGCTTAGAAGAGGCAGGGTTAACTGAAGCTTTCTTT
CDR3 protein: CASSLEEAGLTEAFF

J gene: TRBJ2-1
V gene: TRBV19
clone size: .
D gene: TRBD2
CDR3 DNA: TGTGCCAGTAGTATCCTTCCTAGCGGGGGCGTGATCTCCTACAATGAGCAGTTCTTC
CDR3 protein: CASSILPSGGVISYNEQFF

J gene: TRBJ2-5
V gene: TRBV7-2
clone size: .
D gene: .
CDR3 DNA: TGTGCCAGCAGCGTCGGGATCCAAGAGACCCAGTACTTC
CDR3 protein: CASSVGIQETQYF

J gene: TRBJ2-3
V gene: TRBV10-3
clone size: .
D gene: TRBD2
CDR3 DNA: TGTGCCATCAGTGAGTCTTCAGCGGGGGGGCCCACAGATACGCAGTATTTT
CDR3 protein: CAISESSAGGPTDTQYF

J gene: TRBJ2-7
V gene: TRBV18
clone size: .
D gene: TRBD1
CDR3 DNA: TGTGCCAGCTCACCGGGACAGAGCTACGAGCAGTACTTC
CDR3 protein: CASSPGQSYEQYF

J gene: TRBJ2-3
V gene: TRBV6-5
clone size: .
D gene: TRBD2
CDR3 DNA: TGTGCCAGCAGTTGGGGACTAGCGGGGTACACAGATACGCAGTATTTT
CDR3 protein: CASSWGLAGYTDTQYF

J gene: TRBJ2-7
V gene: TRBV10-2
clone size: .
D gene: .
CDR3 DNA: TGCGCCAGCAGTGACAGGAACCCTACCGAGCAGTACTTC
CDR3 protein: CASSDRNPTEQYF

J gene: TRBJ1-3
V gene: TRBV18
clone size: .
D gene: .
CDR3 DNA: TGTGCCACCGCTCTTACGGGTGGAAACACCATATATTTT
CDR3 protein: CATALTGGNTIYF

J gene: TRBJ1-2
V gene: TRBV7-2
clone size: .
D gene: .
CDR3 DNA: TGTGCCAGCAGCCGTTTACAGGGACTAAACTATGGCTACACCTTC
CDR3 protein: CASSRLQGLNYGYTF

J gene: TRBJ1-1
V gene: TRBV15
clone size: .
D gene: .
CDR3 DNA: TGTGCCACCAGCAGAGATTTGGACATTGAAGCTTTCTTT
CDR3 protein: CATSRDLDIEAFF

J gene: TRBJ2-1
V gene: TRBV7-9
clone size: .
D gene: .
CDR3 DNA: TGTGCCAGCAGCTTAGGATCTGGAGGGCCGTACAATGAGCAGTTCTTC
CDR3 protein: CASSLGSGGPYNEQFF

J gene: TRBJ1-4
V gene: TRBV15
clone size: once
D gene: .
CDR3 DNA: TGTGCCACCAGCAGAGACCAGCGGGCGACGGAACTGTTTTTT
CDR3 protein: CATSRDQRATELFF

J gene: TRBJ2-7
V gene: TRBV27
clone size: .
D gene: TRBD1
CDR3 DNA: TGTGCCAGCAGTTTCATAGGGGACAGGGAGTCTTTC
CDR3 protein: CASSFIGDRESF

J gene: TRBJ1-1
V gene: TRBV7-3
clone size: .
D gene: .
CDR3 DNA: TGTGCCAGCAGCTCCACTTCGATGGCAGGGAACACTGAAGCTTTCTTT
CDR3 protein: CASSSTSMAGNTEAFF

J gene: TRBJ1-2
V gene: TRBV6-5
clone size: once
D gene: TRBD1
CDR3 DNA: TGTGCCAGCAGTCGGACAGGGGCGGACTATGGCTACACCTTC
CDR3 protein: CASSRTGADYGYTF

J gene: TRBJ1-2
V gene: TRBV15
clone size: .
D gene: .
CDR3 DNA: TGTGCCACCAGCAGATCCGAAGTGGGGGGGGCGTTTTATGGCTACACCTTC
CDR3 protein: CATSRSEVGGAFYGYTF

J gene: TRBJ2-5
V gene: TRBV5-4
clone size: .
D gene: TRBD2
CDR3 DNA: TGTGCCAGCAGCTTGGAGGGACTAGCAAGTGAGACCCAGTACTTC
CDR3 protein: CASSLEGLASETQYF

J gene: TRBJ2-5
V gene: TRBV9
clone size: .
D gene: TRBD2
CDR3 DNA: TGTGCCAGCAGCGAAAGGACTAGCGGGATCGAGACCCAGTACTTC
CDR3 protein: CASSERTSGIETQYF

J gene: TRBJ2-3
V gene: TRBV2
clone size: .
D gene: .
CDR3 DNA: TGTGCCAGCAATCGGGGGGCCGGGGAAGATACGCAGTATTTT
CDR3 protein: CASNRGAGEDTQYF

J gene: TRBJ1-4
V gene: TRBV7-9
clone size: .
D gene: TRBD1
CDR3 DNA: TGTGCCAGCAGCCAGGGACAGGGGGCAGCTAATGAAAAACTGTTTTTT
CDR3 protein: CASSQGQGAANEKLFF

J gene: TRBJ2-5
V gene: TRBV5-4
clone size: .
D gene: TRBD2
CDR3 DNA: TGTGCCAGCAGCCCCTCGAGCGGGAGATACCAAGAGACCCAGTACTTC
CDR3 protein: CASSPSSGRYQETQYF

J gene: TRBJ1-1
V gene: TRBV4-3
clone size: .
D gene: .
CDR3 DNA: TGCGCCAGCAGCCAAGCGGCGGTGAACACTGAAGCTTTCTTT
CDR3 protein: CASSQAAVNTEAFF

J gene: TRBJ2-5
V gene: TRBV11-2
clone size: .
D gene: TRBD2
CDR3 DNA: TGTGCCAGCAGCATAAGGGTGACTAGCGGGATACCTGAGACCCAGTACTTC
CDR3 protein: CASSIRVTSGIPETQYF

J gene: TRBJ1-2
V gene: TRBV2
clone size: .
D gene: .
CDR3 DNA: TGTGCCAGCAGTAAGGGGGTGGAGGATGGCTACACCTTC
CDR3 protein: CASSKGVEDGYTF

J gene: TRBJ2-7
V gene: TRBV15
clone size: .
D gene: .
CDR3 DNA: TGTGCCACCAGCAGAGCGGACACAGTCCCCACCCCGCGGCCCTACGAGCAGTACTTC
CDR3 protein: CATSRADTVPTPRPYEQYF